The 10 T cell receptor beta chains below come from one sample, sequenced in a study of CD8 T cells in ankylosing spondylitis. Each CDR3 protein gets one entry after TCRdb re-called the 5' RACE reads with MiXCR. The top ten hold about 3.5% of the sample, which has 290,000 or so distinct CDR3 sequences, less than 25% seen once. Sequenced: blood, either unsorted or a sorted T cell fraction (not recorded which). The origin of the receptors is a female donor with ankylosing spondylitis or in good health (not recorded which).

This clonotype has at least ten counts. The V and J genes are TRBV29-1 and TRBJ2-5; D gene ambiguous. Germline V gene sequence: CDR1 SQVTM, CDR2 ANQGSEA. Trimming removed 4 bases at V and 5 bases at J, with 11 bases between. The CDR3 has 12 residues. CDR3 in amino acids: CSVGSPRETQYF. Written as DNA, the CDR3 is TGCAGCGTTGGGTCACCGCGTGAGACCCAGTACTTC.

A few counts support this clonotype. The rearrangement uses TRBV7-2 and TRBJ2-1, with 7 bases lining up with TRBD2. The germline V gene encodes CDR1 SGHTA and CDR2 FQGNSA. J was trimmed by 5 bases and V by 5 bases; bases with no gene match: 12. This CDR3 contains 16 residues. The CDR3 region is CASSRVGSGPHNEQFF. In DNA form, the CDR3 reads TGTGCCAGCAGCCGTGTGGGTAGCGGGCCCCACAATGAGCAGTTCTTC.

This clonotype was picked up many times. V is TRBV12-3 or TRBV12-4 and J is TRBJ1-3; D is undetermined. The CDR3 runs to 15 residues. V was shortened by 2 bases and J by 0 bases, with 8 bases between the two germline ends. The CDR3 sequence: CASSLNAFSGNTIYF. The CDR3 DNA follows: TGTGCCAGCAGTTTAAATGCTTTCTCTGGAAACACCATATATTTT.

The CDR3 nucleotides are TGTGCCAGCAGTTTCTCGGAAGAGAGCTCCTACAATGAGCAGTTCTTC. Translating gives CASSFSEESSYNEQFF. The chain uses TRBV6-5 and TRBJ2-1; D ambiguous. Germline values: CDR1 MNHEY, CDR2 SVGAGI. This CDR3 is built from 16 residues. Deletions cut 4 bases from V and 0 bases from J, with 13 bases between.

This clonotype has a handful of counts. The gene calls are TRBV6-2 or TRBV6-3 and TRBJ2-1; 11 bases map to TRBD2. Germline values: CDR1 MNHEY, CDR2 SVGEGT. The V gene end was trimmed by 4 bases and the J gene end by 4 bases; junction bases not matched to a gene: 6. This CDR3 is 16 amino acids long. CDR3 loop: CASSSSGLAVYNEQFF. The CDR3 nucleotides are TGTGCCAGCAGTTCCTCGGGACTAGCGGTATACAATGAGCAGTTCTTC.

This clonotype was observed a handful of times. V gene TRBV7-2 combines with J gene TRBJ2-7, with TRBD1 identical over 8 bases. V was clipped by 5 bases and J by 6 bases; unmatched bases: 9. This CDR3 is 14 amino acids long. Per germline, CDR1 SGHTA and CDR2 FQGNSA. In nucleotides, the CDR3 is TGTGCCAGCAGCGTTCGGACAGGGAGTGGCGAGCAGTACTTC. This sequence encodes CASSVRTGSGEQYF.

The chain carries TRBV14 and TRBJ1-6; D is unresolved. CDR1 is SGHDN, CDR2 FVKESK, per germline. CDR3 size: 13 residues. V was clipped by 2 bases and J by 8 bases, with 7 bases between them. CDR3 bases: TGTGCCAGCAGCCAACGGCGGGATTCACCCCTCCACTTT. Residues: CASSQRRDSPLHF.

The table lists this clonotype with a few counts. DNA of the CDR3: TGTGCCAGCACCCCCTTGGCCTCGGGAGGCCTTTCCTACGAGCAGTACTTC. Its protein product is CASTPLASGGLSYEQYF. J is TRBJ2-7 and V is TRBV7-2; 7 bases match TRBD2. Germline V gives CDR1 SGHTA, CDR2 FQGNSA. Trimming removed 7 bases from V and 1 base from J; junction bases left unmatched: 16. The CDR3 totals 17 residues.

This clonotype turned up a few times. The rearrangement links TRBV7-2 to TRBJ2-5; D gene ambiguous. V lost 1 base, J lost 2 bases, and 8 bases lay in between. This CDR3 contains 14 residues. Germline values: CDR1 SGHTA, CDR2 FQGNSA. The CDR3 loop is CASSLERRQETQYF. In DNA form, the CDR3 reads TGTGCCAGCAGCTTAGAGCGCAGACAAGAGACCCAGTACTTC.

This clonotype was found a few times. The J gene is TRBJ2-1, the V gene TRBV20-1; 11 bases agree with TRBD2. Germline V CDR1 and CDR2: DFQATT, SNEGSKA (reference sequence). V shed 5 bases and J 7 bases; nucleotides not matched to a gene: 7. The CDR3 has 14 amino acids. CDR3 amino acids: CSAVSGRAGNEQFF. The CDR3 DNA reads TGCAGTGCTGTTAGCGGGAGGGCCGGGAATGAGCAGTTCTTC.